The 28 T cell receptor beta chains below were found in one sample sequenced in a study of T cell changes during pregnancy in multiple sclerosis. Here immunoSEQ multiplex PCR was the method, and the copy in TCRdb shows in-frame clones only, minus some. The sample includes more than 80,000 clones, more than 85% of them seen just once. The sequencing used peripheral blood, collected in the first trimester of pregnancy. The receptors originated from a female donor with multiple sclerosis, enrolled in a pregnancy study.

This sequence joins TRBV21-1 and TRBJ1-4. TRBV21-1 is a documented pseudogene. CDR3 length: 16 residues. CDR3 DNA: TGTGCCAGCAGGAACATTAAGACGAGCGAACGGGAAAAACTGTTTTTT. Translating gives CASRNIKTSEREKLFF.

This chain links TRBV5-4 with TRBJ2-2; 7 bases are a match to TRBD2. Trimming removed 4 bases from V and 4 bases from J; junction bases left unmatched: 4. The CDR3 runs to 14 residues. The V gene's germline CDR1 is SGHNT and CDR2 YYREEE (reference sequence). The chain's CDR3 is CASSTGRTTGELFF. The DNA for the CDR3 is TGTGCCAGCAGCACCGGGAGGACCACCGGGGAGCTGTTTTTT.

This chain uses TRBV5-1 with TRBJ1-2; 9 bases are shared with TRBD1. Germline trimming cut 4 bases from V and 6 bases from J; bases unmatched to any gene: 4. Germline-derived CDR1 and CDR2 are SGHRS and YFSETQ. The CDR3 consists of 13 residues. The CDR3 DNA is TGCGCCAGCAGCCCGAGGACAGGGGATGGCTACACCTTC. Protein product: CASSPRTGDGYTF. The variable domain in full, completed from reference TRBV5-1 and TRBJ1-2, reads KAGVTQTPRYLIKTRGQQVTLSCSPISGHRSVSWYQQTPGQGLQFLFEYFSETQRNKGNFPGRFSGRQFSNSRSEMNVSTLELGDSALYLCASSPRTGDGYTFGSGTRLTVV.

The J gene is TRBJ2-6, the V gene TRBV29-1; D uncertain. V lost 3 bases to trimming and J lost 0 bases, with 15 bases between them. This CDR3 has 17 residues. Germline V gene sequence: CDR1 SQVTM, CDR2 ANQGSEA. In nucleotides, the CDR3 is TGCAGCGTTGAGAAACAGAGCCCAAGCTCTGGGGCCAACGTCCTGACTTTC. This sequence encodes CSVEKQSPSSGANVLTF.

The J gene is TRBJ2-5, the V gene TRBV27, with D maybe TRBD1 (6 bases). CDR3 length: 15 residues. Trimming removed 6 bases from V and 3 bases from J, with 17 bases in between. The germline V gene has CDR1 MNHEY and CDR2 SMNVEV (reference sequence). In nucleotides, the CDR3 is TGTGCCAGCAGCGTCGGGACACCCTACGAAGAGACCCAGTACTTC. It specifies CASSVGTPYEETQYF.

The genes are TRBV2 and TRBJ2-5, with D perhaps TRBD2 (6 bases). This CDR3 contains 13 residues. CDR1 and CDR2 from the germline V gene are SNHLY and FYNNEI. V gave up 4 bases and J gave up 4 bases, with 10 bases separating them. CDR3 coding DNA: TGTGCCAGCAGTGGGGGGGACTTAGAGACCCAGTACTTC. This sequence encodes CASSGGDLETQYF.

The chain joins TRBV19 to TRBJ2-4; D may be TRBD1 (6 bases). The CDR3 has 16 amino acids. CDR1 and CDR2 (germline): LNHDA, SQIVND (reference sequence). V gave up 3 bases and J gave up 0 bases, with 12 bases separating them. In nucleotides, the CDR3 is TGTGCCAGTAGTATGGGGCAGGGGATAGCCAAAAACATTCAGTACTTC. Protein sequence: CASSMGQGIAKNIQYF.

The count of this clone is one. The genes are TRBV5-1 and TRBJ2-7; D not resolved. The CDR3 is made up of 13 amino acids. V gave up 2 bases and J gave up 5 bases, with 11 bases separating them. CDR1 is SGHRS and CDR2 is YFSETQ in the germline V gene. The CDR3: CASSFDPGDEQYF. The CDR3 DNA is TGCGCCAGCAGCTTCGACCCAGGCGACGAGCAGTACTTC.

The rearrangement uses TRBV11-3 and TRBJ2-1, with D possibly being TRBD1 (5 bases). The CDR3 has 16 residues. V lost 0 bases to trimming and J lost 6 bases, with 15 bases between them. The germline CDR1 and CDR2 sequences are SGHNT and YENEEA. This chain's CDR3 is CASSLEGSGSGNEQFF. The CDR3 DNA follows: TGTGCCAGCAGCTTAGAAGGATCAGGGTCCGGCAATGAGCAGTTCTTC.

The chain uses TRBV10-2 and TRBJ2-1; perhaps TRBD2 as D (5 bases). The CDR3 consists of 12 residues. In germline, CDR1 is WSHSY, CDR2 SAAADI. V was clipped by 6 bases and J by 16 bases, with 19 bases between them. Here the CDR3 DNA reads TGCGCCAGCAGCAGCCAAACTAGTGGCTCATTCTTC. This sequence encodes CASSSQTSGSFF.

The chain combines TRBV9 with TRBJ2-3; D is unclear. CDR1 and CDR2 (germline): SGDLS, YYNGEE. This CDR3 has 14 amino acids. Trimming removed 0 bases at V and 1 base at J, with 6 bases between. CDR3 sequence (DNA): TGTGCCAGCAGCGTAGCTACAGGCACAGATACGCAGTATTTT. This encodes CASSVATGTDTQYF. Drawing the rest from reference TRBV9 and TRBJ2-3, the complete variable domain is DSGVTQTPKHLITATGQRVTLRCSPRSGDLSVYWYQQSLDQGLQFLIQYYNGEERAKGNILERFSAQQFPDLHSELNLSSLELGDSALYFCASSVATGTDTQYFGPGTRLTVL.

A single count supports this clone. The chain uses TRBV5-6 and TRBJ1-5; D is perhaps TRBD1 (6 bases). V shed 3 bases and J shed 6 bases, with 13 bases lying between them. This CDR3 contains 14 residues. In germline, CDR1 is SGHDT, CDR2 YYEEEE. The CDR3 nucleotides read TGTGCCAGCAGCTGGGAGGGAGGGGGTCAGCCCCAGCATTTT. Translation: CASSWEGGGQPQHF.

The chain uses TRBV5-5 and TRBJ2-7, with TRBD2 as a possible D gene (6 bases). Trimming stripped 0 bases from V and 7 bases from J, with 11 bases between. Germline CDR1 is SGHKS and CDR2 is YYEKEE (reference sequence). The CDR3 totals 13 residues. The CDR3 protein is CASSLAGRDEQYF. The CDR3 DNA sequence: TGTGCCAGCAGCTTGGCCGGGCGGGATGAGCAGTACTTC. The variable domain in full, completed from reference TRBV5-5 and TRBJ2-7, reads DAGVTQSPTHLIKTRGQQVTLRCSPISGHKSVSWYQQVLGQGPQFIFQYYEKEERGRGNFPDRFSARQFPNYSSELNVNALLLGDSALYLCASSLAGRDEQYFGPGTRLTVT.

The genes are TRBV6-1 and TRBJ2-7; D may be TRBD2 (6 bases). The V end was cut by 4 bases, the J end by 0 bases, with 13 bases between. The CDR3 length is 15 residues. The germline V gene encodes CDR1 MNHNS and CDR2 SASEGT. CDR3 loop: CASSVEEGGSYEQYF. The DNA for the CDR3 is TGTGCCAGCAGTGTGGAGGAGGGCGGCTCCTACGAGCAGTACTTC.

The chain couples TRBV18 to TRBJ1-2, with 9 bases lining up with TRBD1. After removal of 6 bases from V and 5 bases from J, the junction contained 4 bases not matched to a gene. Germline V gene data show CDR1 as KGHSH and CDR2 as LQKENI. The CDR3 sequence is 13 residues long. For the CDR3, the DNA is TGTGCCAGCTCGACGGACAGGGGTTATGGCTACACCTTC. Amino acids: CASSTDRGYGYTF.

The chain has TRBV5-1 and TRBJ1-1, with no clear D. The CDR3 runs to 11 residues. Germline CDR1 SGHRS, CDR2 YFSETQ. V lost 5 bases to trimming and J lost 14 bases, with 16 bases between them. CDR3 sequence: CASSINSRAFF. For the CDR3, the DNA is TGCGCCAGCAGTATTAACAGTCGAGCCTTCTTT.

V and J are TRBV28 and TRBJ1-3; D is ambiguous. Trimming pared 3 bases from V and 3 bases from J, leaving 12 bases between. Germline-derived CDR1 and CDR2 are MDHEN and SYDVKM. This CDR3 region has 15 residues. The CDR3 sequence: CASSFPGDGGNTIYF. CDR3 bases: TGTGCCAGCAGTTTTCCGGGTGATGGTGGAAACACCATATATTTT.

This chain uses TRBV28 with TRBJ1-2, with no clear D. Trimming stripped 4 bases from V and 4 bases from J, with 7 bases between. This CDR3 has 12 residues. Germline loops: CDR1 MDHEN, CDR2 SYDVKM. CDR3 in amino acids: CASSSVTYGYTF. The CDR3 DNA reads as TGTGCCAGCAGTTCGGTTACCTATGGCTACACCTTC.

The rearrangement uses TRBV11-2 and TRBJ1-1; 9 bases line up with TRBD1. Germline values: CDR1 SGHAT, CDR2 FQNNGV. The ends lost 4 bases at V and 2 bases at J; junction bases unmatched: 17. CDR3 size: 19 residues. CDR3 in DNA: TGTGCCAGCAGCTCCACCGGGACAGGGCCCGAGGCGAGAAACACTGAAGCTTTCTTT. Protein product: CASSSTGTGPEARNTEAFF.

The chain uses TRBV19 and TRBJ2-7; D possibly corresponds to TRBD1 (6 bases). The CDR3 is 14 amino acids. The V and J ends lost 3 bases and 5 bases respectively, with 14 bases between them. Germline loops: CDR1 LNHDA, CDR2 SQIVND (reference sequence). Written as DNA, the CDR3 is TGTGCCAGTAGTATGGACAGCCCGGGGCACGAGCAGTACTTC. Amino acids: CASSMDSPGHEQYF. The whole variable domain, filled in from reference TRBV19 and TRBJ2-7, reads DGGITQSPKYLFRKEGQNVTLSCEQNLNHDAMYWYRQDPGQGLRLIYYSQIVNDFQKGDIAEGYSVSREKKESFPLTVTSAQKNPTAFYLCASSMDSPGHEQYFGPGTRLTVT.

V and J are TRBV11-2 and TRBJ1-1; unclear D gene. CDR1 and CDR2 (germline): SGHAT, FQNNGV. Trimming stripped 5 bases from V and 2 bases from J, with 3 bases between. The CDR3 extends over 11 amino acids. The CDR3 here is CASSGNTEAFF. In nucleotides, the CDR3 is TGTGCCAGCAGCGGCAACACTGAAGCTTTCTTT.

The genes are TRBV6-5 and TRBJ1-5; D call uncertain. Germline lookup yields CDR1 MNHEY and CDR2 SVGAGI. The CDR3 has 13 amino acids. Trimming stripped 6 bases from V and 2 bases from J, with 8 bases between. The CDR3 here is CASSPSRNQPQHF. The CDR3 coding sequence is TGTGCCAGCAGCCCCTCTCGCAATCAGCCCCAGCATTTT.

This CDR3 reads CASSLTGGPLTYEQYF. CDR3 DNA: TGTGCCAGCAGCTTGACAGGAGGGCCGTTGACCTACGAGCAGTACTTC. The chain recombines TRBV5-4 with TRBJ2-7, with D perhaps TRBD2 (6 bases). V dropped 1 base and J dropped 2 bases, with 16 bases sitting between them. Germline V gives CDR1 SGHNT, CDR2 YYREEE (reference sequence). The CDR3 has 16 residues.

V and J are TRBV11-1 and TRBJ2-7; unclear D gene. The germline gives CDR1 SGHAT, CDR2 FQDESV (reference sequence). This CDR3 contains 13 residues. Trimming left V 4 bases short and J 5 bases short, with 12 bases between. In nucleotides, the CDR3 is TGTGCCAGCAGCTCCCGTAAATTAGACGAGCAGTACTTC. As protein: CASSSRKLDEQYF. The complete variable domain, with remaining parts taken from reference TRBV11-1 and TRBJ2-7, reads EAEVAQSPRYKITEKSQAVAFWCDPISGHATLYWYRQILGQGPELLVQFQDESVVDDSQLPKDRFSAERLKGVDSTLKIQPAELGDSAMYLCASSSRKLDEQYFGPGTRLTVT.

This chain uses TRBV30 with TRBJ1-2; 9 bases match TRBD1. The CDR3 has 13 residues. The germline CDR1 and CDR2 sequences are GTSNPN and SVGIG (reference sequence). V shed 0 bases and J 8 bases; nucleotides not matched to a gene: 4. In nucleotides, the CDR3 is TGTGCCTGGAGTGTGGGGACAGGGCTCGGCTACACCTTC. Protein sequence: CAWSVGTGLGYTF.

The rearrangement joins TRBV5-5 to TRBJ1-1; perhaps TRBD1 as D (6 bases). Germline lookup yields CDR1 SGHKS and CDR2 YYEKEE (reference sequence). V dropped 4 bases and J dropped 1 base, with 14 bases sitting between them. The CDR3 extends over 15 amino acids. The CDR3 is CASSQSTGANTEAFF. CDR3 nucleotides: TGTGCCAGCAGCCAGTCGACAGGAGCGAACACTGAAGCTTTCTTT.

This rearrangement joins TRBV28 to TRBJ1-2; D is possibly TRBD1 (5 bases). The CDR3 totals 13 residues. The germline gives CDR1 MDHEN, CDR2 SYDVKM. V was cut by 11 bases and J by 3 bases, with 16 bases left in between. CDR3 in amino acids: CASGGAGDYGYTF. The CDR3 bases are TGTGCCTCAGGTGGGGCGGGAGACTATGGCTACACCTTC.

The chain links TRBV18 to TRBJ2-7; 10 bases match TRBD1. V dropped 6 bases and J dropped 5; count of bases not matched to a gene: 7. The CDR3 length is 14 residues. Germline loops: CDR1 KGHSH, CDR2 LQKENI. In DNA form, the CDR3 reads TGTGCCAGCTCCCCGGGACAGGGGTTGGACGAGCAGTACTTC. Translation gives CASSPGQGLDEQYF. The complete variable domain, with remaining parts taken from reference TRBV18 and TRBJ2-7, reads NAGVMQNPRHLVRRRGQEARLRCSPMKGHSHVYWYRQLPEEGLKFMVYLQKENIIDESGMPKERFSAEFPKEGPSILRIQQVVRGDSAAYFCASSPGQGLDEQYFGPGTRLTVT.